This TCR beta chain came from a study of regulatory T cells in long-lasting Graves disease. CDR3-region Arm-PCR and iRepertoire HTBI primers produced the TCR beta libraries. TCRdb reprocessed the multiplex PCR reads via MiXCR and lists one record per CDR3 protein. Of 450,000 to 700,000 distinct CDR3 sequences in the sample, approximately 13% were seen once. V lost 6 bases, J lost 3 bases, and 12 bases lay in between. The CDR3 is made up of 13 amino acids. CDR1 and CDR2 (germline): SQVTM, ANQGSEA. General observations from the study: Persistent disease exhibited a predilection for TRBV28, TRBJ1-2 and TRBJ2-5.

Sample time point: newly diagnosed GD, antithyroid drugs for less than 3 months. Scientists built the TCR library using RNA that was extracted from PBMCs. Turning to this clonotype: The target antigen is unknown.

These data are also associated with another study on T cells in Graves' hyperthyroidism and ophthalmopathy. That source adds: By a 13 V-J model, ophthalmopathy was set apart from stable hyperthyroidism.

The clonotype was recovered from a man between 25 and 39 years old with Graves disease. The source material was peripheral blood mononuclear cells (PBMCs), sampled at new diagnosis, from a patient treated with antithyroid drugs. J is TRBJ2-1 and V is TRBV29-1; tentatively, D is TRBD1 (6 bases). The CDR3 bases are TGCAGCGTCGGACAGAGCTTCTACAATGAGCAGTTCTTC. It translates to CSVGQSFYNEQFF.